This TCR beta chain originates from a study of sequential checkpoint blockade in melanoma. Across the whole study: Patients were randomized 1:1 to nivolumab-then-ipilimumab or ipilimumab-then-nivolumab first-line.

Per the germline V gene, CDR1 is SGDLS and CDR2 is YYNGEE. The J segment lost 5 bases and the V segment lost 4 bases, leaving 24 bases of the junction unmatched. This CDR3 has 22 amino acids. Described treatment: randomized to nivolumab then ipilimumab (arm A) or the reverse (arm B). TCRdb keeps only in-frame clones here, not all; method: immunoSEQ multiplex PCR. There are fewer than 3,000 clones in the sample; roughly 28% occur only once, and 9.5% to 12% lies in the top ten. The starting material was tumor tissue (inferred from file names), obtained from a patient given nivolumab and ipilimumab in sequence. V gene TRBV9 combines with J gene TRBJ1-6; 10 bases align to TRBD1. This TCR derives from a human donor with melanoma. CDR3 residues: CASSSRPYGWTGTGEDNSPLHF. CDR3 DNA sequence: TGTGCCAGCAGCTCCCGTCCCTATGGGTGGACCGGGACAGGGGAGGATAATTCACCCCTCCACTTT. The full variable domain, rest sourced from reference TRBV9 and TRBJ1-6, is DSGVTQTPKHLITATGQRVTLRCSPRSGDLSVYWYQQSLDQGLQFLIQYYNGEERAKGNILERFSAQQFPDLHSELNLSSLELGDSALYFCASSSRPYGWTGTGEDNSPLHFGNGTRLTVT.